This TCR beta chain originates from a study of response to subunit inactivated influenza vaccine. Each CDR3 protein gets one entry after TCRdb re-called the RT-PCR reads with MiXCR. The table has 600,000 to 850,000 distinct CDR3 sequences, around 13% seen once. This clonotype was recorded at least ten times. This specimen consisted of PBMCs from blood, obtained around 14 days before vaccination. This clonotype was sampled from a man aged 50 to 59 who received an inactivated influenza vaccine.

The CDR3 region is CASSLVPSPYQETQYF. CDR3 bases: TGTGCCAGCAGTTTAGTCCCCTCCCCGTACCAAGAGACCCAGTACTTC. The rearrangement joins TRBV12-3 or TRBV12-4 to TRBJ2-5; D remains unclear. Trimming took 1 base from V and 0 from J, leaving 12 bases between them. The CDR3 loop spans 16 amino acids.